This T cell receptor (beta chain) is drawn from a study of blood T cell repertoires in COVID-19. Sequenced by immunoSEQ multiplex PCR; TCRdb stores in-frame clones only, minus some. The profile covers 60,000 to 85,000 clones, with under 80% appearing a single time and 2% to 3% taken by the ten largest. The CDR3 spans 16 residues. CDR1 and CDR2 (germline): KGHSH, LQKENI. Deletions cut 1 base from V and 1 base from J, with 13 bases between. This clonotype originated in a human donor with acute or convalescent COVID-19. The donor label of this sample is uncertain. V usage is TRBV18 and J usage is TRBJ1-1; D is undetermined. Source material: peripheral blood. CDR3 loop: CASSPLEEGANTEAFF. The CDR3 DNA reads as TGTGCCAGCTCACCACTGGAGGAGGGAGCGAACACTGAAGCTTTCTTT. Based on the CDR3 plus reference TRBV18 and TRBJ1-1, the full variable domain is NAGVMQNPRHLVRRRGQEARLRCSPMKGHSHVYWYRQLPEEGLKFMVYLQKENIIDESGMPKERFSAEFPKEGPSILRIQQVVRGDSAAYFCASSPLEEGANTEAFFGQGTRLTVV.